Detailed here is one T cell receptor beta chain. The CDR3 loop spans 15 amino acids. In germline, CDR1 is MNHEY, CDR2 SVGAGI. The ends were cut back, 10 bases at V and 6 bases at J, with 24 bases in the middle. Method: immunoSEQ multiplex PCR; TCRdb's copy keeps in-frame clones and lacks some. This sample yields fewer than 650,000 clones, of which roughly 89% are seen a single time; roughly 8% belongs to the top ten. The sample is drawn from a study of blood T cell repertoires in COVID-19. Study as a whole: Whether acute or convalescent, the COVID-19 samples came from the United States, Italy and Spain. Sources were T cells, B-cell-depleted T cells, or PBMCs; the material itself was cDNA or gDNA.

The specimen sequenced was peripheral blood. The TCR originated in a woman in her 50s with COVID-19, enrolled during active disease. This chain joins TRBV6-5 and TRBJ1-1; D may be TRBD1 (6 bases). CDR3 DNA sequence: TGTGCCACCCAGCTGGGGACACTTGAGTTCCCTGAAGCTTTCTTT. It specifies CATQLGTLEFPEAFF.